These 8 T cell receptor beta chains came from one sample sequenced in a study of T cell changes during pregnancy in multiple sclerosis. Some clones are missing from TCRdb's copy, which holds only in-frame ones; the method was immunoSEQ multiplex PCR. The data hold about 83,000 clones, with 90% to 95% observed a single time. Sequencing was performed on peripheral blood, taken in the second trimester of pregnancy. The origin of the receptors is a female donor with multiple sclerosis, enrolled in a pregnancy study.

This sequence joins TRBV11-3 and TRBJ2-7, with 8 nucleotides matching TRBD1. The CDR3 consists of 13 residues. Trimming at V came to 5 bases and at J to 4 bases, leaving 4 bases not matched to a gene. Germline-derived CDR1 and CDR2 are SGHNT and YENEEA. The CDR3 protein is CASSLTGVYEQYF. The CDR3 coding sequence is TGTGCCAGCAGCCTGACAGGGGTGTACGAGCAGTACTTC.

CDR3 residues: CASSLVTGTTEAFF. The CDR3 DNA reads TGTGCCAGCAGCTTAGTAACAGGGACCACTGAAGCTTTCTTT. The gene calls are TRBV7-8 and TRBJ1-1, with D perhaps matching TRBD1 (6 bases). Trimming shortened V by 1 base and J by 4 bases, and 10 bases separated the two germline ends. This CDR3 region has 14 residues. Germline V gives CDR1 SGHVS, CDR2 FQNEAQ.

The chain uses TRBV5-1 and TRBJ2-3, with 16 bases matching TRBD2. CDR1 and CDR2 (germline): SGHRS, YFSETQ. Trimming took 3 bases from V and 4 from J; bases not matched to a gene: 11. This CDR3 contains 19 residues. The CDR3 is CASSSGTSGRAFPPDTQYF. In DNA, the CDR3 is TGCGCCAGCAGCTCCGGGACTAGCGGGAGGGCCTTCCCACCAGATACGCAGTATTTT.

CDR3 sequence (DNA): TGCGCCAGCAGCCAAGAGGGACTCTCCTACGAGCAGTACTTC. Amino acids: CASSQEGLSYEQYF. The rearrangement uses TRBV4-1 and TRBJ2-7; D is perhaps TRBD2 (6 bases). This CDR3 has 14 residues. From germline, CDR1 is MGHRA and CDR2 YSYEKL. The ends were cut back, 0 bases at V and 0 bases at J, with 6 bases in the middle.

The V gene is TRBV6-1, the J gene TRBJ2-3, with 13 bases lining up with TRBD2. Germline values: CDR1 MNHNS, CDR2 SASEGT. The junction had 9 bases not matched to a gene; V was cut back by 3 bases and J by 6 bases. The CDR3 runs to 17 residues. Here the CDR3 DNA reads TGTGCCAGCAGTGATCAACTAGCGGGAGGGCCGGGGGATACGCAGTATTTT. Translation gives CASSDQLAGGPGDTQYF.

This chain uses TRBV10-3 with TRBJ2-5; 9 bases agree with TRBD1. The CDR3 is made up of 15 amino acids. CDR1 is ENHRY, CDR2 SYGVKD, per germline. J lost 4 bases, V lost 8 bases, and 11 bases had no gene match. The CDR3, as DNA: TGTGCCATCGGGGGGGGGACAGGGTCATTAGAGACCCAGTACTTC. Its protein product is CAIGGGTGSLETQYF.

The chain recombines TRBV27 with TRBJ1-1; 7 nucleotides line up with TRBD1. Germline CDR1 and CDR2: MNHEY and SMNVEV (reference sequence). The CDR3 is 12 residues long. The junction had 6 bases not matched to a gene; V was cut back by 7 bases and J by 7 bases. The CDR3 DNA follows: TGTGCCAGCATCAGGGGGATCGGTGAAGCTTTCTTT. Translated, it gives CASIRGIGEAFF.

The genes are TRBV6-1 and TRBJ2-5; TRBD1 might be the D (5 bases). The germline V gene has CDR1 MNHNS and CDR2 SASEGT. The V gene lost 3 bases and the J gene lost 5 bases, with 19 bases spanning the gap. This CDR3 is 16 amino acids long. The CDR3 loop reads CASSEGIQAPGETQYF. CDR3 DNA sequence: TGTGCCAGCAGTGAGGGTATACAGGCCCCTGGGGAGACCCAGTACTTC.